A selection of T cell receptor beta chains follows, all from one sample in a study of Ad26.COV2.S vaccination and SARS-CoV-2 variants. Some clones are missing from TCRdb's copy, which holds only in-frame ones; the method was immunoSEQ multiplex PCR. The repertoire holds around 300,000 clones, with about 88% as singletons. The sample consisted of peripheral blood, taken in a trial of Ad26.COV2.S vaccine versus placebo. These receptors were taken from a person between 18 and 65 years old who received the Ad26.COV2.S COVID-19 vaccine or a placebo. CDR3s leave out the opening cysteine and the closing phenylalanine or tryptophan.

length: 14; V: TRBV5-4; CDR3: ASSPGLAGGTDTQY
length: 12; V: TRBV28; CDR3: ASSLGGQPYEQY
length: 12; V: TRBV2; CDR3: ASSGDRGSGEQY
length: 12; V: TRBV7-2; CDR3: ASTPAGSFYGYT
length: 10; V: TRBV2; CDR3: ASSDEGSPLH
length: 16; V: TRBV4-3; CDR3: ASSQDPPRQATNEKLF
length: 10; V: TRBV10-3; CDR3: AIRAESYEQY
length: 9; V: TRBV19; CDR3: ASIYGQGQF
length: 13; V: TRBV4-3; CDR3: ASSPRQGAKNIQY
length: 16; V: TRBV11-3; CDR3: ASSKGTGAPLSDTEAF
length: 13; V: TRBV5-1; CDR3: ASSLDPGSVYEQY
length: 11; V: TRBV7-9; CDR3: ASGFSQGETQY
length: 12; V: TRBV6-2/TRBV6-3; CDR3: ASSYSQVTDTQY
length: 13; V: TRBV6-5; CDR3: ASSYPGTGFDEQY
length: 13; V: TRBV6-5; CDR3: ASREAGDGGNGYT
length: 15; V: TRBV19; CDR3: ASSTYLPGTSGNEQF
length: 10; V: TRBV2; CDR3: ASSEAGGEAF
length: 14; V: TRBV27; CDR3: ASSSIPHGSTDTQY
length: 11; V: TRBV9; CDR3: ASSGSSGNTIY
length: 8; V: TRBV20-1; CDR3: SAGSYEQY
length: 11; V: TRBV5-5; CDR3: ASSFDGAGPQH
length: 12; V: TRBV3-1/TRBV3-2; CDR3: ASSQKNLLYGYT
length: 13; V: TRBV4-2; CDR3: ASSERGADADTQY
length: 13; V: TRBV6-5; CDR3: ASSYGGLENTEAF
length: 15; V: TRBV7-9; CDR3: ASTKGTSGVNYNEQF
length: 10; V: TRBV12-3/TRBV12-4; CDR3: ASSLSLYEQY
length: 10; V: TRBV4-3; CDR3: ASSQGTGLLF
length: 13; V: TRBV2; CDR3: ASSENTLGAGELF
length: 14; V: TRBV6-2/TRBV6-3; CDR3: ASSYSPGQGVDTQY
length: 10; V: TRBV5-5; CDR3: ASSLILYEQY
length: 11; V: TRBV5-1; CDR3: ASSLVGGREQY
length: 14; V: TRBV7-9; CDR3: ASSSRVSVGTDTQY
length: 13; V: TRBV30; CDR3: AWSVSLRGRPEAF
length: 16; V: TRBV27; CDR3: ASSKGLKAGGAYNEQF
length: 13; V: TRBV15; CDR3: ATSRDMGRTDTQY
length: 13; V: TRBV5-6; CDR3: ASSFSRGGNTEAF
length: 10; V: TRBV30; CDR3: AWSTVWYEQY
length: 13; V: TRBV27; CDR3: ASRSIGVLNQPQH
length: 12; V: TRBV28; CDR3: ASSLPVSGNTIY
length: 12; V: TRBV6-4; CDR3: ASTLNRGDNEQF
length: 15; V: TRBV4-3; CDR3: ASSQAPSGSSADTQY
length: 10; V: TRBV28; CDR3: ASSFLYSPLH
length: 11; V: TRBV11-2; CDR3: ASSPGQEYGYT